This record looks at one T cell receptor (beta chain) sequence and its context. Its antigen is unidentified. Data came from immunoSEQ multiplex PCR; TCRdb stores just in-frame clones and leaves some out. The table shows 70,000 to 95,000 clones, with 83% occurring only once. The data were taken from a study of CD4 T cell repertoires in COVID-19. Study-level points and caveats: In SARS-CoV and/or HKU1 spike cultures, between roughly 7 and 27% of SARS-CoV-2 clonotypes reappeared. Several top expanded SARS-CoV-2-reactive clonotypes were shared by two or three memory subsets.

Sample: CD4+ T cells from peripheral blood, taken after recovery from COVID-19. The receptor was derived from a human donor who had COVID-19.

In DNA form, the CDR3 reads TGTGCCAGCAGTCCCCCAGGGACAGGACAGCCCTACGAGCAGTACTTC. It encodes CASSPPGTGQPYEQYF. The chain carries TRBV28 and TRBJ2-7; 8 bases agree with TRBD1. Germline V gene data show CDR1 as MDHEN and CDR2 as SYDVKM. The CDR3 runs 16 residues. The junction had 11 bases not matched to a gene; V was cut back by 5 bases and J by 2 bases.